In this sample, the clone carrying this T cell receptor (beta chain) turned up a few times. The antigen remains undetermined. Template material for amplifying TCR beta CDR3 regions consisted of RNA transcripts. TCR CDR3 regions were first amplified by RT-PCR with HTBI primers. MiXCR was run by TCRdb on the multiplex PCR reads, yielding one entry per CDR3 protein. Of 390,000 or so distinct CDR3 sequences in the sample, 14% to 15% were seen once. The ends were cut back, 0 bases at V and 0 bases at J, with 10 bases in the middle. There are 16 residues in the CDR3. In germline, CDR1 is SGHRS, CDR2 YFSETQ. The record originates from a study of T cells in Graves' hyperthyroidism and ophthalmopathy. On the study more broadly: Peripheral blood was taken when the disease was first diagnosed, before any treatment began. Findings and caveats of the study: Blood held most thyroid clonotypes expanded above 0.001 frequency.

Clinical Activity Scores of at least 3, NOSPECS grades of at least 4 and durations under 3 months characterized ophthalmopathy patients. Fresh peripheral blood, 7.5 to 10 ml, was the source of the PBMCs. This clonotype originated in a man aged 18 to 29 with Graves' ophthalmopathy. Source material: blood. V gene TRBV5-1 combines with J gene TRBJ1-3; tentatively, D is TRBD1 (6 bases). CDR3 coding DNA: TGCGCCAGCAGCTTGGGGGGGCAAAGCTCTGGAAACACCATATATTTT. As protein: CASSLGGQSSGNTIYF.